What follows is one TCR beta chain and its context. These data originate in a study of T cell changes during pregnancy in multiple sclerosis. Clones were sequenced by immunoSEQ multiplex PCR, and TCRdb holds only the in-frame ones, with some missing. Of 50,000 or so clones listed, 92% are singletons. Germline CDR1 and CDR2: ENHRY and SYGVKD. The J segment lost 6 bases and the V segment lost 2 bases, leaving 12 bases of the junction unmatched. This CDR3 has 17 residues. The chain employs TRBV10-3 and TRBJ2-2; 7 bases line up with TRBD2. This specimen consisted of CD4+ T cells from peripheral blood mononuclear cells, obtained in the third trimester of pregnancy. This clonotype was sampled from a female donor with multiple sclerosis, enrolled in a pregnancy study. The CDR3 sequence: CAISELAALYAAGELFF. The CDR3 DNA follows: TGTGCCATCAGTGAGCTAGCGGCCCTTTACGCGGCCGGGGAGCTGTTTTTT.